The rows below give T cell receptor beta chains drawn from one sample of a study of blood T cell repertoires in COVID-19. The protocol was immunoSEQ multiplex PCR, while the TCRdb copy is restricted to in-frame clones and leaves out a portion. This table has 300,000 or so clones, nearly 90% appearing once. Sequenced sample: PBMCs or T cells enriched from blood (not recorded which). Every receptor here comes from a woman in her thirties who had recovered from COVID-19. The CDR3 runs from the conserved cysteine through the conserved F or W. Fields, in order: CDR3 length, V gene, clone size, D gene, J gene, CDR3 DNA, CDR3 protein. D genes are given only for firm matches. Only some rows state a clone size, as once, few, many or a class for expanded clones.

CDR3 length: 17
V gene: TRBV5-6
clone size: NA
D gene: TRBD1
J gene: TRBJ1-4
CDR3 DNA: TGTGCCAGCAGTTCCGGGACAGGGGTTTTCGGAGATGAAAAACTGTTTTTT
CDR3 protein: CASSSGTGVFGDEKLFF

CDR3 length: 13
V gene: TRBV18
clone size: NA
D gene: NA
J gene: TRBJ2-7
CDR3 DNA: TGTGCCAGCTCACCGACTACACAAAAACGGGCGTACTTC
CDR3 protein: CASSPTTQKRAYF

CDR3 length: 13
V gene: TRBV10-3
clone size: NA
D gene: TRBD2
J gene: TRBJ2-2
CDR3 DNA: TGTGCCATCCCAGCGGGGCCGACCGGGGAGCTGTTTTTT
CDR3 protein: CAIPAGPTGELFF

CDR3 length: 18
V gene: TRBV11-2
clone size: NA
D gene: TRBD1
J gene: TRBJ2-6
CDR3 DNA: TGTGCCAGCAGCCCCGGGACAGGGCGCGGCTCTGGGGCCAACGTCCTGACTTTC
CDR3 protein: CASSPGTGRGSGANVLTF

CDR3 length: 14
V gene: TRBV29-1
clone size: NA
D gene: NA
J gene: TRBJ1-5
CDR3 DNA: TGCAGCGTTGGGGGGGGAGGGTTCAATCAGCCCCAGCATTTT
CDR3 protein: CSVGGGGFNQPQHF

CDR3 length: 16
V gene: TRBV7-6
clone size: NA
D gene: TRBD1
J gene: TRBJ2-1
CDR3 DNA: TGTGCCAGCAGCTTAGGGTGGACAGGGGCGGAGAATGAGCAGTTCTTC
CDR3 protein: CASSLGWTGAENEQFF

CDR3 length: 13
V gene: TRBV6-5
clone size: NA
D gene: NA
J gene: TRBJ1-1
CDR3 DNA: TGTGCCAGCAGTTTCGGGGGGGGCACTGAAGCTTTCTTT
CDR3 protein: CASSFGGGTEAFF

CDR3 length: 13
V gene: TRBV12-3/TRBV12-4
clone size: NA
D gene: TRBD1
J gene: TRBJ1-5
CDR3 DNA: TGTGCCAGCAGTATACAGGGGAATCAGCCCCAGCATTTT
CDR3 protein: CASSIQGNQPQHF

CDR3 length: 17
V gene: TRBV9
clone size: NA
D gene: TRBD2
J gene: TRBJ2-5
CDR3 DNA: TGTGCCAGCAGCCCGGGACTAGCGGCCGACCTCCAAGAGACCCAGTACTTC
CDR3 protein: CASSPGLAADLQETQYF

CDR3 length: 14
V gene: TRBV6-5
clone size: NA
D gene: NA
J gene: TRBJ2-1
CDR3 DNA: TGTGCCAGCAGTTACCTGAGGGCCTACAATGAGCAGTTCTTC
CDR3 protein: CASSYLRAYNEQFF

CDR3 length: 16
V gene: TRBV19
clone size: NA
D gene: NA
J gene: TRBJ1-5
CDR3 DNA: TGTGCCAGTAGTAGGAGACAGGCCATAGCAAATCAGCCCCAGCATTTT
CDR3 protein: CASSRRQAIANQPQHF

CDR3 length: 13
V gene: TRBV29-1
clone size: NA
D gene: TRBD1
J gene: TRBJ1-1
CDR3 DNA: TGCAGCGTCGCCGGACAGGCGAACACTGAAGCTTTCTTT
CDR3 protein: CSVAGQANTEAFF

CDR3 length: 14
V gene: TRBV7-8
clone size: once
D gene: NA
J gene: TRBJ2-7
CDR3 DNA: TGTGCCAGCAGCGTTAGGGACACCAGCTACGAGCAGTACTTC
CDR3 protein: CASSVRDTSYEQYF

CDR3 length: 16
V gene: TRBV4-1
clone size: NA
D gene: TRBD2
J gene: TRBJ2-1
CDR3 DNA: TGCGCCAGCAGCCAATGGGGACTAGCGGGGGACAATGAGCAGTTCTTC
CDR3 protein: CASSQWGLAGDNEQFF

CDR3 length: 15
V gene: TRBV6-2/TRBV6-3
clone size: NA
D gene: TRBD1
J gene: TRBJ1-2
CDR3 DNA: TGTGCCAGCAGCCGGGCGGACAGGGTAACCTATGGCTACACCTTC
CDR3 protein: CASSRADRVTYGYTF

CDR3 length: 18
V gene: TRBV19
clone size: NA
D gene: TRBD1
J gene: TRBJ1-5
CDR3 DNA: TGTGCCAGTAGTAGGGGGTTGACAGGGGGAAGCGGCAATCAGCCCCAGCATTTT
CDR3 protein: CASSRGLTGGSGNQPQHF

CDR3 length: 16
V gene: TRBV4-1
clone size: NA
D gene: TRBD2
J gene: TRBJ2-3
CDR3 DNA: TGCGCCAGCAGCCAAGATTTCGGACTAGCATCGGATACGCAGTATTTT
CDR3 protein: CASSQDFGLASDTQYF

CDR3 length: 16
V gene: TRBV3-1/TRBV3-2
clone size: NA
D gene: NA
J gene: TRBJ2-3
CDR3 DNA: TGTGCCAGCAGCCAACGTAGTGCACTAGAACCAGATACGCAGTATTTT
CDR3 protein: CASSQRSALEPDTQYF

CDR3 length: 15
V gene: TRBV6-4
clone size: NA
D gene: TRBD2
J gene: TRBJ2-3
CDR3 DNA: TGTGCCAGCAGTTTTAGCGGGGGAAGCACAGATACGCAGTATTTT
CDR3 protein: CASSFSGGSTDTQYF

CDR3 length: 15
V gene: TRBV14
clone size: NA
D gene: NA
J gene: TRBJ1-3
CDR3 DNA: TGTGCCAGCAGCCAAGCCCCGTCCTTGGGAAACACCATATATTTT
CDR3 protein: CASSQAPSLGNTIYF

CDR3 length: 15
V gene: TRBV5-6
clone size: once
D gene: NA
J gene: TRBJ1-3
CDR3 DNA: TGTGCCAGCAGCCCGCTAGATTTCAACTTAAACACCATATATTTT
CDR3 protein: CASSPLDFNLNTIYF

CDR3 length: 14
V gene: TRBV14
clone size: NA
D gene: NA
J gene: TRBJ1-4
CDR3 DNA: TGTGCCAGCAGCCAAGGCGGGTTGGGAGAAAAACTGTTTTTT
CDR3 protein: CASSQGGLGEKLFF

CDR3 length: 12
V gene: TRBV6-5
clone size: once
D gene: NA
J gene: TRBJ1-2
CDR3 DNA: TGTGCCAGCCTTACGGCGGGGTACGGCTACACCTTC
CDR3 protein: CASLTAGYGYTF

CDR3 length: 15
V gene: TRBV2
clone size: NA
D gene: NA
J gene: TRBJ1-2
CDR3 DNA: TGTGCCAGCAGAGCCCCCGGGGGGAGGAACTATGGCTACACCTTC
CDR3 protein: CASRAPGGRNYGYTF

CDR3 length: 15
V gene: TRBV9
clone size: NA
D gene: NA
J gene: TRBJ2-3
CDR3 DNA: TGTGCCAGCAGCGTAGCTCTCGGTAGCACAGATACGCAGTATTTT
CDR3 protein: CASSVALGSTDTQYF

CDR3 length: 12
V gene: TRBV29-1
clone size: NA
D gene: TRBD1
J gene: TRBJ2-1
CDR3 DNA: TGCAGCGTGCAGGGGGCTCTAAATGAGCAGTTCTTC
CDR3 protein: CSVQGALNEQFF

CDR3 length: 14
V gene: TRBV7-9
clone size: NA
D gene: NA
J gene: TRBJ2-3
CDR3 DNA: TGTGCCAGCCGTGCAGACAGGTACACAGATACGCAGTATTTT
CDR3 protein: CASRADRYTDTQYF

CDR3 length: 19
V gene: TRBV30
clone size: NA
D gene: TRBD1
J gene: TRBJ1-2
CDR3 DNA: TGTGCCTGGAGTGTACGGGCGGGAGCAGGGGGCCATATAAGATATGGCTACACCTTC
CDR3 protein: CAWSVRAGAGGHIRYGYTF